Below, one TCR beta chain is given with its context. What it binds is unknown. The data derive from a study of radiation and T cells in renal cell carcinoma. As for the study in general: Nephrectomy followed 15 Gy stereotactic body radiation by 4 weeks. General study results and limits: Top tumor clonotypes rose in blood 2 weeks post-radiation, then contracted.

Libraries were prepared by immunoSEQ multiplex PCR; TCRdb keeps only in-frame clonotypes and omits some of them. The sample gives approximately 63,000 clones, 65% to 85% of which show up once; under 7.5% is in the top ten. Germline CDR1 reads ENHRY; CDR2 reads SYGVKD. The CDR3 spans 14 residues. The V and J ends lost 3 bases and 2 bases respectively, with 10 bases between them. Time point in this sample: baseline pretreatment blood. The treatment denotes: 15 Gy SBRT to primary tumor, nephrectomy 4 weeks later. Radiation-treated patients gave blood at baseline, week 2 and week 4. The clonotype originates from a man between 60 and 75 years old with renal cell carcinoma. Sequenced material: blood, taken from a patient whose treatment included radiotherapy and nephrectomy. The V and J genes are TRBV10-3 and TRBJ1-2; TRBD1 is a possible D gene (6 bases). The DNA for the CDR3 is TGTGCCATCAGTGAACGGCAGGGGAACTATGGCTACACCTTC. Its protein product is CAISERQGNYGYTF.